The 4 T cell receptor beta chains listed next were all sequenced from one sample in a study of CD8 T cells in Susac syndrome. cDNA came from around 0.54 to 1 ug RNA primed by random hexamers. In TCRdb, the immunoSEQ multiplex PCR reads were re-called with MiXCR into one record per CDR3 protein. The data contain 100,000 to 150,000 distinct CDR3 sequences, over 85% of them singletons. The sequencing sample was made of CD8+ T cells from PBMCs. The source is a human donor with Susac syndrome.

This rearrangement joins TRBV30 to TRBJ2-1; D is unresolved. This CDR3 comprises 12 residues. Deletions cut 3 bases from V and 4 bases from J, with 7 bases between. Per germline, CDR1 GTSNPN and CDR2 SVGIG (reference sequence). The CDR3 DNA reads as TGTGCCTGGAGCGTGGATTACAATGAGCAGTTCTTC. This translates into CAWSVDYNEQFF.

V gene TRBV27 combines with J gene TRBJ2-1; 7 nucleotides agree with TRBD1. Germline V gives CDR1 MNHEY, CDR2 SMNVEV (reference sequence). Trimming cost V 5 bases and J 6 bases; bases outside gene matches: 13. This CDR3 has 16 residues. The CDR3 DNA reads TGTGCCAGCAGTAGCTACCGGGTGTCAGGGGGCAATGAGCAGTTCTTC. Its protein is CASSSYRVSGGNEQFF.

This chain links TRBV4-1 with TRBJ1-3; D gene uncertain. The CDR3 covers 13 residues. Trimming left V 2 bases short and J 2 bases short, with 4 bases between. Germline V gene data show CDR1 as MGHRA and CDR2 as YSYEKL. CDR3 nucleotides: TGCGCCAGCAGCCAAAACCCTGGAAACACCATATATTTT. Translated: CASSQNPGNTIYF.

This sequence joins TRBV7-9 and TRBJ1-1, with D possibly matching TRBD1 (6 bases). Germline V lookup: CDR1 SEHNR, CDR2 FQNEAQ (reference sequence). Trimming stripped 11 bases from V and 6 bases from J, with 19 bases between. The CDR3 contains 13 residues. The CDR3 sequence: CAVRLTGGPEAFF. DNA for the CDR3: TGTGCCGTTCGTTTGACGGGGGGCCCTGAAGCTTTCTTT.